This TCR beta chain appears in the sequencing data of a study of T cells after yellow fever vaccination. At the level of the study: Fractions of limited cellularity were prepared by means of SMART-Seq v4 Ultra Low Input. General study results and limits: Only a minor proportion of clonotypes was detected across both CD4 and CD8 compartments. Most primary-vaccination clones recurred post-booster (around 95% CD4, just over 85% CD8). A faster peak, day 5 versus 15, was reached by the weaker secondary response.

Using its own MiXCR run on the 5' RACE reads, TCRdb lists one record per CDR3 protein. The sample consists of hundreds of thousands of distinct CDR3 sequences, less than 4.5% of them appearing once. Germline values: CDR1 DFQATT, CDR2 SNEGSKA (reference sequence). This CDR3 contains 14 residues. As regards this clonotype: What it binds is unknown. A much larger clone differs from this one at a single base, so this may be a read error.

Sample: PBMCs, taken on the day of the yellow fever booster vaccination. The chain employs TRBV20-1 and TRBJ2-5; a possible D gene is TRBD2 (6 bases). The receptor was derived from a man younger than 35 who received the YFV17D yellow fever vaccine. The DNA for the CDR3 is TGCAGTGCCTCGGTACTGGGGGGAATGGGGACCGAGTACTTC. As protein: CSASVLGGMGTEYF.